A single sample gave rise to the 3 T cell receptor beta chains below, sequenced in a study of identical twins. MiXCR, run by TCRdb on the 5' RACE reads, gives a single entry per CDR3 protein. Counted here are around 670,000 distinct CDR3 sequences, around 6% occurring once; the ten biggest clones make up 1.5% to 2%. The sequenced sample was naive T cells sorted from blood. The receptor set was obtained from a man younger than 35 in good health.

This clonotype was seen repeatedly, ten times or more. The chain is built from TRBV29-1 and TRBJ2-3; 8 nucleotides align to TRBD2. J was trimmed by 0 bases and V by 3 bases; bases with no gene match: 2. Germline assignment: CDR1 SQVTM and CDR2 ANQGSEA. The CDR3 is 14 amino acids. CDR3 loop: CSVESSGSTDTQYF. CDR3 sequence (DNA): TGCAGCGTTGAGTCTAGCGGGAGCACAGATACGCAGTATTTT.

This clonotype was seen a handful of times. V and J are TRBV24-1 and TRBJ2-1, with D hard to call. The CDR3 extends over 15 amino acids. Germline CDR1 and CDR2: KGHDR and SFDVKD. Trimming shortened V by 1 base and J by 4 bases, and 10 bases separated the two germline ends. CDR3 sequence reads: CATSDFSLGYNEQFF. The DNA of the CDR3 is TGTGCCACCAGTGATTTTAGTTTAGGTTACAATGAGCAGTTCTTC.

The sample holds a few counts of this clonotype. The rearrangement uses TRBV7-9 and TRBJ2-1; unclear D gene. CDR3 length equals 12 residues. Germline V CDR1 and CDR2: SEHNR, FQNEAQ (reference sequence). V lost 7 bases and J lost 7, with 11 bases in between. The CDR3 DNA is TGTGCCAGCACCCCTCCCAATAATGAGCAGTTCTTC. It codes for CASTPPNNEQFF. The whole variable domain, remainder taken from reference TRBV7-9 and TRBJ2-1, is DTGVSQNPRHKITKRGQNVTFRCDPISEHNRLYWYRQTLGQGPEFLTYFQNEAQLEKSRLLSDRFSAERPKGSFSTLEIQRTEQGDSAMYLCASTPPNNEQFFGPGTRLTVL.